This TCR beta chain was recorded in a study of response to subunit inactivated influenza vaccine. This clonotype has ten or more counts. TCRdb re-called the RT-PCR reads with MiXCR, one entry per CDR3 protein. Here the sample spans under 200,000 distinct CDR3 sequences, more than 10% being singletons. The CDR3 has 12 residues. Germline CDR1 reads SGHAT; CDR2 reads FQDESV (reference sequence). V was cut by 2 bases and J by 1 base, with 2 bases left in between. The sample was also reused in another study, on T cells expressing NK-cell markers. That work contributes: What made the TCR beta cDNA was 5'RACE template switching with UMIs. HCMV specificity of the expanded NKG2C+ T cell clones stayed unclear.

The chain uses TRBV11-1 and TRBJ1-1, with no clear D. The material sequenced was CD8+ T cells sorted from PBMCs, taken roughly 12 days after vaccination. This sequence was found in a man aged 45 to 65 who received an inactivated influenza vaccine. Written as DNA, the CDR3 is TGTGCCAGCAGCTTACAGAACACTGAAGCTTTCTTT. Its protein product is CASSLQNTEAFF.